The entry that follows covers one T cell receptor beta chain sequence. Looked up from germline, CDR1 is MNHNS and CDR2 is SASEGT. V lost 1 base to trimming and J lost 0 bases, with 9 bases between them. This CDR3 has 15 residues. These data are taken from a study of cytomegalovirus exposure and HLA in healthy donors. Profiling relied on immunoSEQ multiplex PCR, and the TCRdb table lists in-frame clones only, not all of them. The table has about 330,000 clones, roughly 87% seen once. Specimen: PBMCs. The J gene is TRBJ1-1, the V gene TRBV6-1; D not certain. The receptor was isolated from a woman aged 25 to 39 in good health and CMV-seropositive. This chain's CDR3 is CASSEDLGMNTEAFF. The DNA of the CDR3 is TGTGCCAGCAGTGAAGACCTGGGGATGAACACTGAAGCTTTCTTT.